This TCR beta chain was obtained from a study of shared clonotypes between healthy human individuals. Study in general: Each donor contributed plates that comprised three CD4 naive, three CD4 memory, two CD8 naive and one CD8 memory.

In the naive CD8 group, cells lacked CD45RO and were positively selected for CCR7, so terminally differentiated effector memory CD45RA+ cells were left out. Deep-level assay runs were performed. Genomic DNA belonging to each subset was distributed in equal measure over several immunoSEQ plates. This table comes from immunoSEQ multiplex PCR, and its TCRdb copy is limited to in-frame clones, with some not included. Among 660,000 or so clones listed, 90% to 97% were seen once. Findings and caveats of the study: Despite large depth, rarefaction showed incomplete sorted-subset sequencing.

As regards this clone: As yet, its antigen is unknown.

The origin of this receptor is a woman under 40 in good health. The sequencing sample was made of naive CD8+ T cells sorted from blood.

CDR3 residues: CASSRRTAGLDNEQFF. In nucleotides, the CDR3 is TGCGCCAGCAGCCGACGCACTGCGGGACTAGACAATGAGCAGTTCTTC. V is TRBV4-1 and J is TRBJ2-1; 8 nucleotides agree with TRBD2. The germline V gene has CDR1 MGHRA and CDR2 YSYEKL. The junction had 10 bases not matched to a gene; V was cut back by 4 bases and J by 5 bases. The length of the CDR3 is 16 residues.